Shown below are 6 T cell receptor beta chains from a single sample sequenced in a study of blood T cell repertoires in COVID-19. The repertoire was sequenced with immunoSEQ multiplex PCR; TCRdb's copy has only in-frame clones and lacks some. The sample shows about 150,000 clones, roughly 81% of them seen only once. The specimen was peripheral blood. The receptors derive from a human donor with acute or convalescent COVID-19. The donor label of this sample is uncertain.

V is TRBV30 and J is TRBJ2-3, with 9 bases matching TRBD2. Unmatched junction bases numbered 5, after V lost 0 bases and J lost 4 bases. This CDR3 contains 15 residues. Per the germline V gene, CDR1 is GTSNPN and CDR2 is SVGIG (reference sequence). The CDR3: CAWSVQSGGPDTQYF. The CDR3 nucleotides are TGTGCCTGGAGTGTACAGAGCGGGGGGCCAGATACGCAGTATTTT.

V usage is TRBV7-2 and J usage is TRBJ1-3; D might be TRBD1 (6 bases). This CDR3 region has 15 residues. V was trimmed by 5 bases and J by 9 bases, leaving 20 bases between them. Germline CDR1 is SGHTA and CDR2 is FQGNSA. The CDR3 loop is CASSPGGAGVSTIYF. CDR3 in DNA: TGTGCCAGCAGCCCAGGTGGGGCAGGGGTTAGCACCATATATTTT.

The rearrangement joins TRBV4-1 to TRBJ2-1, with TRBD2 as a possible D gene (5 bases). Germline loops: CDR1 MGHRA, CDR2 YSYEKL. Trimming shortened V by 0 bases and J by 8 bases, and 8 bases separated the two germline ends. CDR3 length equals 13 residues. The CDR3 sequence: CASSQDRGYEQFF. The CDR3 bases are TGCGCCAGCAGCCAAGATAGAGGGTATGAGCAGTTCTTC.

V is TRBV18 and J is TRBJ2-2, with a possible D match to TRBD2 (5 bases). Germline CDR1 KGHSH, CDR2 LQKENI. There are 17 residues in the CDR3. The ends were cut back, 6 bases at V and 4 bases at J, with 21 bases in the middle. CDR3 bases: TGTGCCAGCTCCCTCATGGAAGGGAGACGTATCACCGGGGAGCTGTTTTTT. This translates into CASSLMEGRRITGELFF.

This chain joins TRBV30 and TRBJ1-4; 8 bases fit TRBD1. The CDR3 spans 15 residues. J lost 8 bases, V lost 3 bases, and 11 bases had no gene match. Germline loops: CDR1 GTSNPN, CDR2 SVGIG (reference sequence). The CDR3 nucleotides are TGTGCCTGGAGGGACGGACAGGGTGCTCGAGAAAAACTGTTTTTT. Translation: CAWRDGQGAREKLFF.

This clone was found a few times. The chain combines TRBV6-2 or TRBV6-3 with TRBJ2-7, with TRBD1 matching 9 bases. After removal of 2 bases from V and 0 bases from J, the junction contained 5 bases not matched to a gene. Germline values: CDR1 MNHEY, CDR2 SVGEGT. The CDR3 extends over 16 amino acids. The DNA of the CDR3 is TGTGCCAGCAGTTACGCTGGACAGGGGAGCTCCTACGAGCAGTACTTC. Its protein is CASSYAGQGSSYEQYF.